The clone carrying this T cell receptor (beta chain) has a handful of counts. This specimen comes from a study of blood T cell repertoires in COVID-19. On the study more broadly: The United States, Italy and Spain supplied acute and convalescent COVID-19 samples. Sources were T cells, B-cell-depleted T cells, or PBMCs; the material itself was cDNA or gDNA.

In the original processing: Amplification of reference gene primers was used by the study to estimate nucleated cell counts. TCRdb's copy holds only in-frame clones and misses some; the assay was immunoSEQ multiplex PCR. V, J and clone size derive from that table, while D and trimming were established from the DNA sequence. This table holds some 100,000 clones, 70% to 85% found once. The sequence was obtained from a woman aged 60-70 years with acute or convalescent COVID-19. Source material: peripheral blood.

The CDR3 protein is CASSTEGQYLNSPLHF. The CDR3 DNA reads as TGCGCCAGCAGCACCGAGGGACAGTATCTGAATTCACCCCTCCACTTT. V gene TRBV5-1 combines with J gene TRBJ1-6; 7 bases match TRBD1. The CDR3 has 16 amino acids. Trimming at V came to 4 bases and at J to 7 bases, leaving 11 bases not matched to a gene. Germline V CDR1 and CDR2: SGHRS, YFSETQ. The whole variable domain, filled in from reference TRBV5-1 and TRBJ1-6, reads KAGVTQTPRYLIKTRGQQVTLSCSPISGHRSVSWYQQTPGQGLQFLFEYFSETQRNKGNFPGRFSGRQFSNSRSEMNVSTLELGDSALYLCASSTEGQYLNSPLHFGNGTRLTVT.